This T cell receptor beta chain was found in a study of blood T cell repertoires in COVID-19. Study-level information: There were acute and convalescent COVID-19 samples, and they came from the United States, Italy and Spain. From T cells, B-cell-depleted T cells, or PBMCs came the material, which was cDNA or gDNA.

Original processing notes: It was from reference gene primer amplification that nucleated cell counts were estimated. Using immunoSEQ multiplex PCR, the repertoire was profiled, and TCRdb retains in-frame clones only, with some absent. That table supplies the V and J calls and clone size; D and trimming were determined from the DNA. Among 150,000 to 200,000 clones listed, 84% were seen once. This CDR3 contains 14 residues. Germline loops: CDR1 MNHEY, CDR2 SVGAGI. The V gene lost 0 bases and the J gene lost 4 bases, with 10 bases spanning the gap. V and J are TRBV6-5 and TRBJ2-7; possible D gene TRBD1, 6 bases. Material: peripheral blood. The sequence came from a man aged 35 to 55 who had recovered from COVID-19. CDR3 coding DNA: TGTGCCAGCAGTTACTCCGCAGGGGAATACGAGCAGTACTTC. As protein: CASSYSAGEYEQYF.